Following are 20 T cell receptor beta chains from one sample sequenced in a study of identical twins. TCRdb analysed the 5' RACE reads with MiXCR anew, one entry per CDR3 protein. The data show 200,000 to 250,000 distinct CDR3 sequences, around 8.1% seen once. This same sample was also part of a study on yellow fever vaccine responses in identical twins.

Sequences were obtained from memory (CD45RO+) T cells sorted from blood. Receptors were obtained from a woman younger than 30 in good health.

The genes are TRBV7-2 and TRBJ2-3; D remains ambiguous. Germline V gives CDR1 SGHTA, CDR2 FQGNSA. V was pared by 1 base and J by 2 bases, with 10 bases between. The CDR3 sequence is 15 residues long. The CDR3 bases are TGTGCCAGCAGCTTAGTGGGGTGGGACACAGATACGCAGTATTTT. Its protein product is CASSLVGWDTDTQYF.

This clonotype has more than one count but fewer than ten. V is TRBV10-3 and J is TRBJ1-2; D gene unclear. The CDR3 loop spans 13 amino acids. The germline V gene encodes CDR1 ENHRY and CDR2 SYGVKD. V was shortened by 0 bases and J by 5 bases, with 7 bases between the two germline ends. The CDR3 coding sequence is TGTGCCATCAGTGAGTCTCAGACATATGGCTACACCTTC. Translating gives CAISESQTYGYTF.

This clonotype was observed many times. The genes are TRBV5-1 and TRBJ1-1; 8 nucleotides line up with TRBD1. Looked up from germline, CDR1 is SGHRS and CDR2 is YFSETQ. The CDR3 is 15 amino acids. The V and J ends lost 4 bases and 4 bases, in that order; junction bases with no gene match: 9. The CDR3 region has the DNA TGCGCCAGCAGCCGGACCACAGGGGGGCCCACTGAAGCTTTCTTT. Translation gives CASSRTTGGPTEAFF.

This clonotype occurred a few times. CDR3 nucleotides: TGTGCCAGCAGTTACTCTATCACCTACGAGCAGTACTTC. Its translation: CASSYSITYEQYF. The chain links TRBV6-6 to TRBJ2-7; no clear D gene. The CDR3 is 13 residues long. Germline CDR1 MNHNY, CDR2 SVGAGI (reference sequence). V lost 0 bases and J 2 bases, leaving 5 bases between the germline ends.

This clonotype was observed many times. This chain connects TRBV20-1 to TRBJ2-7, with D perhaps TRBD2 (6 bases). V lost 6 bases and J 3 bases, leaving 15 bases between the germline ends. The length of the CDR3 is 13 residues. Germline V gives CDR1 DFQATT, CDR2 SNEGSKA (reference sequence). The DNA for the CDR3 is TGCAGTGCACCCCCGGGACTTCTCTACGAGCAGTACTTC. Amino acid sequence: CSAPPGLLYEQYF.

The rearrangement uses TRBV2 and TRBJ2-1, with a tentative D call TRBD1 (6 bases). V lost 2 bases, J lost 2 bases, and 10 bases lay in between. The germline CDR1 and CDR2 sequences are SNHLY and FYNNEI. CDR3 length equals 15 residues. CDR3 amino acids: CASSESQGPYNEQFF. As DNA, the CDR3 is TGTGCCAGCAGTGAATCACAGGGTCCCTACAATGAGCAGTTCTTC.

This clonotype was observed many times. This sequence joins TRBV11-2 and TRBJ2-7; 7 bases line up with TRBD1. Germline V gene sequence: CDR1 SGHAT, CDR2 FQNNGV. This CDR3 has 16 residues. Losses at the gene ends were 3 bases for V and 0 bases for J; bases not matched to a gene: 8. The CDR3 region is CASSLSGDSSSYEQYF. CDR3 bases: TGTGCCAGCAGCTTGTCCGGGGACAGTAGCTCCTACGAGCAGTACTTC.

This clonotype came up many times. CDR3 DNA: TGTGCCAGCGAGCCAGGGGAGGGATCGTTGGCTTTCTTT. This gives the protein CASEPGEGSLAFF. This sequence joins TRBV7-9 and TRBJ1-1; D might be TRBD1 (6 bases). Trimming cost V 8 bases and J 11 bases, with 21 bases left between them. This CDR3 has 13 residues. The germline CDR1 and CDR2 sequences are SEHNR and FQNEAQ (reference sequence). Filled out from reference TRBV7-9 and TRBJ1-1, the complete variable domain reads DTGVSQNPRHKITKRGQNVTFRCDPISEHNRLYWYRQTLGQGPEFLTYFQNEAQLEKSRLLSDRFSAERPKGSFSTLEIQRTEQGDSAMYLCASEPGEGSLAFFGQGTRLTVV.

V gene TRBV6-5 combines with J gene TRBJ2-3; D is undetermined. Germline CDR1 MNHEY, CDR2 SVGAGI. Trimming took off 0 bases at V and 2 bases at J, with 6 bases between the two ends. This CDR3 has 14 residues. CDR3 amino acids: CASSYSSPTDTQYF. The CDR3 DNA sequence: TGTGCCAGCAGTTACTCGTCACCCACAGATACGCAGTATTTT.

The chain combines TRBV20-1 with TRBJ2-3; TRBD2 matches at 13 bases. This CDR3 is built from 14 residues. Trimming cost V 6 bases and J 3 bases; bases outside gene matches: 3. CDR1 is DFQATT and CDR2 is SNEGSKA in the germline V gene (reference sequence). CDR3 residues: CSAVGLAGTDTQYF. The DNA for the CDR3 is TGCAGTGCCGTGGGACTAGCGGGGACAGATACGCAGTATTTT.

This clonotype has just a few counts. The CDR3 bases are TGTGCCAGCACGGTCGGGGTATTGTCCGGGGAGCTGTTTTTT. It is translated as CASTVGVLSGELFF. The J gene is TRBJ2-2, the V gene TRBV12-3 or TRBV12-4, with D maybe TRBD2 (5 bases). The CDR3 runs 14 residues. The V end was cut by 7 bases, the J end by 6 bases, with 15 bases between.

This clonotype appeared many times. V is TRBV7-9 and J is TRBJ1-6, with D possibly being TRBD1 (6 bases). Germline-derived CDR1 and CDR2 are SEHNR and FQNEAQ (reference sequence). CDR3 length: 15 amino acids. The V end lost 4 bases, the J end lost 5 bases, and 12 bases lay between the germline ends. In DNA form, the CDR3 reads TGTGCCAGCAGCTCGGATGGACAGCATAATTCACCCCTCCACTTT. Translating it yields CASSSDGQHNSPLHF.

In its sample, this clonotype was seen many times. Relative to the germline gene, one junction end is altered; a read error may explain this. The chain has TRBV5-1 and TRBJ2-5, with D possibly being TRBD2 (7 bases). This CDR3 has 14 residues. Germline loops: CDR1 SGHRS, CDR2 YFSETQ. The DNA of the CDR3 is TGTGCCAGCAGCTTAGGGGGGGGACAAGAGACCCAGTACTTC. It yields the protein CASSLGGGQETQYF.

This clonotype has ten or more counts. The CDR3 reads CASSQDVSNGETQYF. The DNA for the CDR3 is TGCGCCAGCAGCCAAGATGTCTCAAACGGAGAGACCCAGTACTTC. This chain connects TRBV4-1 to TRBJ2-5, with D unresolved. This CDR3 is 15 amino acids long. Germline values: CDR1 MGHRA, CDR2 YSYEKL. V lost 0 bases and J lost 4, with 12 bases in between.

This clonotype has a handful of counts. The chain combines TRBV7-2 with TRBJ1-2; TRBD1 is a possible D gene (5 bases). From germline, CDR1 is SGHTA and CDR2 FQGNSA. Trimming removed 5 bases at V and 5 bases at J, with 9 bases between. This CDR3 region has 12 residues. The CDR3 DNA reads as TGTGCCAGCAGCCCGACAGTTTATGGCTACACCTTC. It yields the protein CASSPTVYGYTF.

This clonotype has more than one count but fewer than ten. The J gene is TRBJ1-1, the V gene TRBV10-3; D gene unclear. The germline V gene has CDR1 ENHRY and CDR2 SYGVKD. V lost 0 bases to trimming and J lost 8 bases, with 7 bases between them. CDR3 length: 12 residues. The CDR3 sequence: CAISESVREAFF. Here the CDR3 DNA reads TGTGCCATCAGTGAGTCGGTCAGAGAAGCTTTCTTT.

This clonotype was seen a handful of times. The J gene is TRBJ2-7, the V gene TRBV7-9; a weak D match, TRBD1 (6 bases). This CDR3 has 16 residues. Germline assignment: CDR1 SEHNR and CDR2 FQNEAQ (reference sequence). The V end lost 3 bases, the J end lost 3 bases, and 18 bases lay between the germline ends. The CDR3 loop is CASSLGALGTGYEQYF. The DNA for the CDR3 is TGTGCCAGCAGCTTGGGGGCTCTAGGCACTGGCTACGAGCAGTACTTC.

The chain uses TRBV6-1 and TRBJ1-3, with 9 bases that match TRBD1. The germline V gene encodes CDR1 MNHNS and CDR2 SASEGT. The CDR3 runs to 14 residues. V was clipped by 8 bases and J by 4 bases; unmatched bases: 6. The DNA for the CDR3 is TGTGCCAGCGCGACAGGGGGGTCAGGAAACACCATATATTTT. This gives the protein CASATGGSGNTIYF.

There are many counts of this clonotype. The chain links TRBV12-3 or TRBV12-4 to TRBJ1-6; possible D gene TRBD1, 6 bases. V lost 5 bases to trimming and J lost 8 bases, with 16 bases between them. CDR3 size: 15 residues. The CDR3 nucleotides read TGTGCCAGCAGTCTCTATCAGGGGAGGGATTCACCCCTCCACTTT. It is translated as CASSLYQGRDSPLHF.

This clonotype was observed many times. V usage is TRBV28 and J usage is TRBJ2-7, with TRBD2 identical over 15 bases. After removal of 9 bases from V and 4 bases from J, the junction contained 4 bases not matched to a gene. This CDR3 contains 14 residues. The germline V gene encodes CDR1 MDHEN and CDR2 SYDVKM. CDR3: CASGTSGGIYEQYF. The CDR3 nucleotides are TGTGCCAGTGGGACTAGCGGGGGGATATACGAGCAGTACTTC. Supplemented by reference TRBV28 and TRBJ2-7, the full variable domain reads DVKVTQSSRYLVKRTGEKVFLECVQDMDHENMFWYRQDPGLGLRLIYFSYDVKMKEKGDIPEGYSVSREKKERFSLILESASTNQTSMYLCASGTSGGIYEQYFGPGTRLTVT.